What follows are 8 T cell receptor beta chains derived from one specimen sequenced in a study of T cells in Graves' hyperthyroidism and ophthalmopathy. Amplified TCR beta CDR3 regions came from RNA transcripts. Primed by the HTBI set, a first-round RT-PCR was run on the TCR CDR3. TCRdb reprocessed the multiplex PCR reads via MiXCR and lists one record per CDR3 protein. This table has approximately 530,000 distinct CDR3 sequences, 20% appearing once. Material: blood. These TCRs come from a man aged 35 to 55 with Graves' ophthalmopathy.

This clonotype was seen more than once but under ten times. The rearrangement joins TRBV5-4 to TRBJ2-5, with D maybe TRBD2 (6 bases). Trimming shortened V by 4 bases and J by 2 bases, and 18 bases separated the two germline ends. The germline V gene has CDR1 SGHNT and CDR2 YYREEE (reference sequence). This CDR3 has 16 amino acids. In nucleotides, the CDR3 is TGTGCCAGCAGCAAGGGACTTCAGGGCCCTCAAGAGACCCAGTACTTC. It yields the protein CASSKGLQGPQETQYF.

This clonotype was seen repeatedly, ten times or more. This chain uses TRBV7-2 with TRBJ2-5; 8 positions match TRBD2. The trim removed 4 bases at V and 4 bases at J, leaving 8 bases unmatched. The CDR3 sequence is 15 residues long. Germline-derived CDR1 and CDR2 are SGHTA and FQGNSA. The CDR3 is CASSSGGARGETQYF. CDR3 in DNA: TGTGCCAGCAGCTCCGGGGGGGCACGGGGAGAGACCCAGTACTTC.

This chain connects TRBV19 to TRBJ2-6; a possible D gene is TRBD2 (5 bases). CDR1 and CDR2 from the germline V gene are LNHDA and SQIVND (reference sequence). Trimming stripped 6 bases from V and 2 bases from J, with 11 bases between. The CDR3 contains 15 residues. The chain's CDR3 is CASRPARAGANVLTF. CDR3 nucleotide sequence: TGTGCCAGTAGACCCGCGAGGGCTGGGGCCAACGTCCTGACTTTC.

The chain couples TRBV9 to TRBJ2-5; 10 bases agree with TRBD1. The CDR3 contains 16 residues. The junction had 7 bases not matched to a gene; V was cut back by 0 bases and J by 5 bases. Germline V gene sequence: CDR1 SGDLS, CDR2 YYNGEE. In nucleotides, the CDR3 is TGTGCCAGCAGCGTAGGGGGACAGGGGATTCAGGAGACCCAGTACTTC. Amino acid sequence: CASSVGGQGIQETQYF.

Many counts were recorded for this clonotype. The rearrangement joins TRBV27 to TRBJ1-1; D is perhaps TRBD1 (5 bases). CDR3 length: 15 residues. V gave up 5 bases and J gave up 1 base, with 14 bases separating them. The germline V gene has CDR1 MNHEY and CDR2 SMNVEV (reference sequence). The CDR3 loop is CASSMGPWENTEAFF. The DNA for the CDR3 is TGTGCCAGCAGTATGGGGCCCTGGGAGAACACTGAAGCTTTCTTT.

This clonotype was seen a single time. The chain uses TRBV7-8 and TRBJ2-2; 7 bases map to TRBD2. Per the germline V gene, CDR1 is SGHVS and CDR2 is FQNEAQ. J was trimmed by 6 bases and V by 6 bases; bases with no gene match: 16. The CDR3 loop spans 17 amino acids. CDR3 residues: CASSLFGGSGSPGELFF. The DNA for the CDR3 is TGTGCCAGCAGTTTATTCGGCGGGAGCGGGTCTCCCGGGGAGCTGTTTTTT. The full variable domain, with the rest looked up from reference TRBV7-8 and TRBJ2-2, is GAGVSQSPRYKVAKRGQDVALRCDPISGHVSLFWYQQALGQGPEFLTYFQNEAQLDKSGLPSDRFFAERPEGSVSTLKIQRTQQEDSAVYLCASSLFGGSGSPGELFFGEGSRLTVL.

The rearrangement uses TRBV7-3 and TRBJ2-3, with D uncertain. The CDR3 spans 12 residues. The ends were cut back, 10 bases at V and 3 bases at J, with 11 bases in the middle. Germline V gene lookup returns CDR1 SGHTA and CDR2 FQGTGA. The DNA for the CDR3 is TGTGCCACCCCTTCTTCTACAGATACGCAGTATTTT. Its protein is CATPSSTDTQYF.

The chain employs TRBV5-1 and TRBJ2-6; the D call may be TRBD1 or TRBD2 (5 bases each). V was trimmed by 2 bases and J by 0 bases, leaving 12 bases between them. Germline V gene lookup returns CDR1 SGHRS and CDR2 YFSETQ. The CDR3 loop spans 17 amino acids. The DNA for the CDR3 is TGCGCCAGCAGCTTTGATCGAGGGACCTCTGGGGCCAACGTCCTGACTTTC. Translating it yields CASSFDRGTSGANVLTF.